This T cell receptor beta chain was captured by sequencing in a study of blood T cell repertoires in COVID-19. Study summary: PBMCs, B-cell-depleted T cells, or T cells provided the cDNA or gDNA that made up the material.

Per the study methods: Estimates of nucleated cell counts were drawn from the amplification of reference gene primers. Libraries were prepared by immunoSEQ multiplex PCR; TCRdb keeps only in-frame clonotypes and omits some of them. That table is the source of V, J and clone size, and D and trimming were worked out from the DNA. The sample holds over 250,000 clones, under 90% seen once. In germline, CDR1 is MGHRA, CDR2 YSYEKL. This CDR3 has 16 amino acids. V gave up 4 bases and J gave up 4 bases, with 19 bases separating them. Source material: peripheral blood. The chain couples TRBV4-1 to TRBJ1-2; D may be TRBD1 (6 bases). The TCR was taken from a man aged 45-65 years with acute or convalescent COVID-19. This CDR3 is CASSPRAGDWGYGYTF. The CDR3 coding sequence is TGCGCCAGCAGCCCCCGTGCAGGGGATTGGGGCTATGGCTACACCTTC.